This T cell receptor beta chain was captured in a study of blood T cell repertoires in COVID-19. Overall study context: There were acute and convalescent COVID-19 samples, and they came from the United States, Italy and Spain. T cells, B-cell-depleted T cells, or PBMCs provided the cDNA or gDNA that served as material.

How the authors handled the data: Estimation of nucleated cell counts was performed using reference gene primer amplification. TCRdb keeps only in-frame clones here, not all; method: immunoSEQ multiplex PCR. Clonal size and the V and J genes are those of that table, whereas D and trimming came from the DNA. The sample contains 180,000 or so clones, about 86% of which appear only once. The clonotype comes from a man aged 55 to 70 with acute or convalescent COVID-19. Sequenced input: peripheral blood.

The CDR3 DNA follows: TGTGCCAGCAGTTTATTAGGGGCAGGGGGCTACACCTTC. Protein sequence: CASSLLGAGGYTF. This chain links TRBV28 with TRBJ1-2, with D possibly matching TRBD1 (5 bases). CDR1 is MDHEN and CDR2 is SYDVKM in the germline V gene. V lost 1 base to trimming and J lost 8 bases, with 11 bases between them. The CDR3 length is 13 residues.